Detailed here is one TCR beta chain. The record originates from a study of shared T cell receptors in the human thymus. The ends lost 2 bases at V and 6 bases at J; junction bases unmatched: 12. Germline CDR1 and CDR2: MGHDK and SYGVNS. The CDR3 runs to 18 residues. Sequenced by immunoSEQ multiplex PCR; TCRdb stores in-frame clones only, minus some. The table shows 450,000 to 650,000 clones, with approximately 80% occurring only once. These data also formed part of another study, on human thymus T cells. That study adds: Resections from corrective heart surgery supplied the thymus tissue. Both thymic and peripheral blood repertoires showed apparently biased V and J usage.

Input material: thymocytes. The clonotype originates from a boy in the first two years of life with a congenital heart defect. V usage is TRBV25-1 and J usage is TRBJ1-4, with TRBD1 matching over 10 bases. CDR3 residues: CASSEETGGAGGDEKLFF. The CDR3 DNA follows: TGTGCCAGCAGTGAAGAGACAGGGGGCGCAGGGGGGGATGAAAAACTGTTTTTT.